Below, one T cell receptor beta chain is given with its context. Germline V gives CDR1 LNHDA, CDR2 SQIVND (reference sequence). CDR3 length: 16 residues. Trimming left V 3 bases short and J 9 bases short, with 21 bases between. The assay was immunoSEQ multiplex PCR, and TCRdb's table has in-frame clones only and misses some. The table shows 300,000 or so clones, with around four fifths occurring only once. This record belongs to a study of blood T cell repertoires in COVID-19. This clonotype originated in a woman between 45 and 65 years old with active or convalescent COVID-19. The V and J genes are TRBV19 and TRBJ2-1, with D perhaps matching TRBD2 (6 bases). Sequenced: peripheral blood. The CDR3 DNA sequence: TGTGCCAGTAGTATCCTTAGCGGAGGATCCGCCAGTGAGCAGTTCTTC. Translation gives CASSILSGGSASEQFF.